This T cell receptor beta chain is drawn from a study of T cell responses to AZD1222 COVID-19 vaccine. Whole-study results and caveats: The study reported that nearly half of spike-specific TCRs target unmutated variant regions. The study found Spike-specific TCR breadth and depth rose after two AZD1222 doses. Just a handful of AZD1222 recipients were seropositive at baseline.

Data came from immunoSEQ multiplex PCR; TCRdb stores just in-frame clones and leaves some out. The repertoire holds roughly 40,000 clones, roughly 88% seen once, with 20% to 25% in the top ten. The CDR3 totals 13 residues. The V gene lost 3 bases and the J gene lost 14 bases, with 15 bases spanning the gap. CDR1 SGHDT and CDR2 YYEEEE come from the germline V gene. Concerning this clone itself: Its target is not known.

The origin of this receptor is an adult who received the AZD1222 COVID-19 vaccine. The V gene is TRBV5-6, the J gene TRBJ1-6; no firm D call. This material consisted of peripheral blood, taken 28 days after the second AZD1222 dose. The DNA for the CDR3 is TGTGCCAGCAGCTCGGATCCCAGTGGAGCCCTCCACTTT. Translated: CASSSDPSGALHF.